This T cell receptor (beta chain) was identified in a study of radiation and T cells in renal cell carcinoma (TCRdb year 2020). Broadly, across the study: Samples came from a clinical trial, in which primary renal cell carcinomas received 15 Gy stereotactic body radiation therapy followed by nephrectomy 4 weeks later. In total, about 50 samples, comprising approximately 25 tumors and some 27 peripheral blood samples, were subjected to TCR beta sequencing. A total of about 4 million unique CDR3 nucleotide sequences, encoding 2.5 million to 3 million unique CDR3 amino acid sequences, were found across all 55 or so samples. Broad study findings and their caveats: The single-armed trial design could not address effects of radiation dose or scheduling on the TCR repertoire. In blood, the top tumor clonotypes increased from baseline to 2 weeks after radiation and then shrank by 4 weeks, which suggests a temporary expansion of tumor-resident clones. No pretreatment tumor biopsies were available, so the baseline intratumoral presence of clonotypes could not be determined. Dynamics of the blood repertoire were not tracked past 4 weeks after treatment.

On this clone: Its specific antigen is unknown. Nothing much larger sits one base from this clone, and base qualities are not available.

A distance of 6 bases separates the germline ends of V and J, which lose 3 bases and 1 base respectively. The germline V gene encodes CDR1 SGHTA and CDR2 FQGNSA. From the cysteine up to the phenylalanine, the CDR3 has a length of 13 residues. Only the CDR3 DNA stays, 39 bases, in frame from base 1. The intended sense of this specimen's time point label: baseline pretreatment blood. The sample's treatment or condition label, decoded: 15 Gy SBRT to primary tumor, nephrectomy 4 weeks later. To track tumor-enriched clonotypes, serial peripheral blood was sampled from radiation-treated patients at baseline and at 2 weeks and 4 weeks after SBRT. Every patient's renal cell carcinoma showed clear cell pathology. Genomic DNA for TCR sequencing was prepared using the QIAamp DNA Blood Mini Kit (Qiagen). The analyses included only samples that passed all quality control checks. TCR beta libraries were generated from genomic DNA with the immunoSEQ kit, following the manufacturer's recommendations. To prepare libraries, a first multiplex PCR with proprietary primers was run, followed by a second PCR that added unique barcodes, and a bead cleanup was done after each round. Each sample batch included a kit-provided positive control reaction and a negative control reaction. The final libraries were assessed on an Agilent 4200 TapeStation D1000 ScreenTape, pooled by volume, and quantified by qPCR. Sequencing was performed on an Illumina NextSeq500 using a MidOutput 150-cycle cartridge, with 156 Read1 cycles, 15 Index1 cycles, and the kit custom primers. The pooled library was loaded at 0.8 to 1 pM, with an approximately 21% PhiX control spiked in. Turning to the authors' computational methods: Vendor-processed data were analyzed in R, and a clonotype was defined as all T cells sharing the same CDR3 nucleotide sequence. For clone abundance analyses, frequencies were normalized to the 10,000 most abundant clones per sample. Public T cell clones, averaging fewer than five per sample, were removed before analysis. An abundance difference of at least 32-fold between compartments was the criterion for calling clonotypes tumor-enriched or baseline blood-enriched. Clonotypes expanded or contracted between blood time points were identified with a beta-binomial differential abundance model. Tumor-blood repertoire similarity was measured with the Baroni-Urbani and Buser coefficient, and group comparisons used two-tailed Wilcoxon tests in R. This immuneACCESS table, as held by TCRdb, lists in-frame sequences with V and J called but not all clones. Of the missing ones, under half trace to an unresolved V gene in checked studies; the others have no known cause. V and J calls and clone size follow that table, whereas D and trimming were derived from the DNA. The sample table shows 150,000 or so clones, and nearly 90% are seen once. Jointly, the top ten make up around 12% of the sample.

Here the chain combines TRBV7-2 and TRBJ1-2, with no reliable assignment of the D segment. The starting material was blood, obtained from a patient whose treatment included radiotherapy and nephrectomy. This receptor was taken from a woman in her fifties or sixties with renal cell carcinoma. The DNA is TGTGCCAGCAGCTTTGGACGTAACTATGGCTACACCTTC. Translated, this gives CASSFGRNYGYTF.